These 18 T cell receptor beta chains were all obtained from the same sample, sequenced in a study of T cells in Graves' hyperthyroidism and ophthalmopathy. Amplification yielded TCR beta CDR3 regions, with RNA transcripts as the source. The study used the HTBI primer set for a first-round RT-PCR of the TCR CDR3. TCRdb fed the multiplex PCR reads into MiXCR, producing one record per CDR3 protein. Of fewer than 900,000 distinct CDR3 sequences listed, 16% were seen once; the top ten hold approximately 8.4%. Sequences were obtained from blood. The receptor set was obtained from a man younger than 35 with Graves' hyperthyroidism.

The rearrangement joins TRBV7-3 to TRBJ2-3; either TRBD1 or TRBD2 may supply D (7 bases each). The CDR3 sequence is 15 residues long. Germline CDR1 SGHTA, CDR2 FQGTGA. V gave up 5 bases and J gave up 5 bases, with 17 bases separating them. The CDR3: CASSRTRGGKDTQYF. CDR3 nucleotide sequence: TGTGCCAGCAGCCGGACTAGAGGGGGCAAAGATACGCAGTATTTT.

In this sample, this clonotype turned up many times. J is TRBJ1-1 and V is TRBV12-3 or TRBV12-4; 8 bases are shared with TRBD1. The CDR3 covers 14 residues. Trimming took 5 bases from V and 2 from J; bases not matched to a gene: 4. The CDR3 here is CASSHGQGNTEAFF. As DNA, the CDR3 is TGTGCCAGCAGTCACGGACAGGGAAACACTGAAGCTTTCTTT.

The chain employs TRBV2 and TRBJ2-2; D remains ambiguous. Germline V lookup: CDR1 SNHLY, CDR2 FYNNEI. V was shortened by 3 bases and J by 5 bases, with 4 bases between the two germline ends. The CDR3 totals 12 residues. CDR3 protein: CASSERTGELFF. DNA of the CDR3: TGTGCCAGCAGTGAGCGAACCGGGGAGCTGTTTTTT.

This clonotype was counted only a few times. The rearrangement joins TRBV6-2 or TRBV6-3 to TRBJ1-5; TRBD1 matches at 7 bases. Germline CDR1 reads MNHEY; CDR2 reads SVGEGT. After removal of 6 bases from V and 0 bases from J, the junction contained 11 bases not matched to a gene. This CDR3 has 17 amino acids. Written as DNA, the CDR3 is TGTGCCAGCAGCTCAATGGACAGGTGGACTAGCAATCAGCCCCAGCATTTT. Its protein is CASSSMDRWTSNQPQHF.

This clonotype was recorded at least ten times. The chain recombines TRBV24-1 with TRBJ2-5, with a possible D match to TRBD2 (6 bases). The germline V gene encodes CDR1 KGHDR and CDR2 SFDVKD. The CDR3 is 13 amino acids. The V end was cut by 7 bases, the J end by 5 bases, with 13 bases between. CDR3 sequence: CATSGGSVETQYF. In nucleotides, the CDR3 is TGTGCCACCAGCGGAGGGTCGGTGGAGACCCAGTACTTC.

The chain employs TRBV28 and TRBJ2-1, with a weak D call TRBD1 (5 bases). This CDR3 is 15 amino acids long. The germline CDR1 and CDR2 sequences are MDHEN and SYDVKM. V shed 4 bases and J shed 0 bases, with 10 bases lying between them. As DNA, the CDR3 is TGTGCCAGCAGTTCTTCAGGGATCTCCTACAATGAGCAGTTCTTC. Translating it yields CASSSSGISYNEQFF.

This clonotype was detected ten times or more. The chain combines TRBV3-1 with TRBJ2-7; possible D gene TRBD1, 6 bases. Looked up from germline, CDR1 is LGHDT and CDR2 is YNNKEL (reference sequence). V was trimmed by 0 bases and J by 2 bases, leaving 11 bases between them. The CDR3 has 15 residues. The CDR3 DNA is TGTGCCAGCAGCCAAGATTTGGGGGACACCTACGAGCAGTACTTC. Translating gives CASSQDLGDTYEQYF.

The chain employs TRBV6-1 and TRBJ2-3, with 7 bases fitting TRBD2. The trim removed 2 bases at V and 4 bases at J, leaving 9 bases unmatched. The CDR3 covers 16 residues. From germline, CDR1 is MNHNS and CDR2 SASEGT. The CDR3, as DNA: TGTGCCAGCAGTGAAAGGGCGAGCGGGACCCCAGATACGCAGTATTTT. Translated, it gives CASSERASGTPDTQYF.

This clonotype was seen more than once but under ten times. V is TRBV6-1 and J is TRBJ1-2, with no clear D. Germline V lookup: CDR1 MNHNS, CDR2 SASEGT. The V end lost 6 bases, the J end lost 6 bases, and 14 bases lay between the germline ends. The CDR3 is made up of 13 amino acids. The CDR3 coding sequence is TGTGCCAGCAGGCCCCAAGGAATTCATGGCTACACCTTC. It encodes CASRPQGIHGYTF.

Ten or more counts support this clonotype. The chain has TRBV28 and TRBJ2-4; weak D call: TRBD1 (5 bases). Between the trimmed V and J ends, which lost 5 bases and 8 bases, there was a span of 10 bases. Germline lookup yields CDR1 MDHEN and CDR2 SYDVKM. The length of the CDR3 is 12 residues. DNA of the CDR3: TGTGCCAGCAGTGTTCAAGGGGACATTCAGTACTTC. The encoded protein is CASSVQGDIQYF.

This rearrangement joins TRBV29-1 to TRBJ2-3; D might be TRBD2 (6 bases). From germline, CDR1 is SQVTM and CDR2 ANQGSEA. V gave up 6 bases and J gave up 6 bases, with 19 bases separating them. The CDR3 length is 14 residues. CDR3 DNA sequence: TGCAGCGTGGGACTCCTCATAAGTAGCGATACGCAGTATTTT. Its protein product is CSVGLLISSDTQYF.

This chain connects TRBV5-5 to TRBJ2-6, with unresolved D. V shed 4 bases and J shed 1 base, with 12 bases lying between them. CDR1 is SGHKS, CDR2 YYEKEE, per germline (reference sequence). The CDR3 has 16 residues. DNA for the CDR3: TGTGCCAGCAGCCCGGATTACCCTTCTGGGGCCAACGTCCTGACTTTC. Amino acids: CASSPDYPSGANVLTF.

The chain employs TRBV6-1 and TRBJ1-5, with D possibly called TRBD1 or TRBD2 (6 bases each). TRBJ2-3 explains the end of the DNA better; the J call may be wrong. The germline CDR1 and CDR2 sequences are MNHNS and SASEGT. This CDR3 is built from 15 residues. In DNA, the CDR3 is TGTGCCAGCTCTGAGGGGGGCTATAGCAATCAGCCCCAGTATTTT. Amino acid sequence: CASSEGGYSNQPQYF.

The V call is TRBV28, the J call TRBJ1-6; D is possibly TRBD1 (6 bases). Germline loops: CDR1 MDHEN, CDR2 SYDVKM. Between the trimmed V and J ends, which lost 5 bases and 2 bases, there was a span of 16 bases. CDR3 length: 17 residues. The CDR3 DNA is TGTGCCAGCAGTCTGGGTCCAGGGGAAACCTATAATTCACCCCTCCACTTT. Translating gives CASSLGPGETYNSPLHF.

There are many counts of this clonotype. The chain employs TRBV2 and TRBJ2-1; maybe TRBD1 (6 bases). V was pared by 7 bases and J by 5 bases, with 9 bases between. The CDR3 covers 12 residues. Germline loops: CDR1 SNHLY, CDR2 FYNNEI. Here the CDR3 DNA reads TGTGCCAGCACAGACAGGAACAATGAGCAGTTCTTC. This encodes CASTDRNNEQFF.

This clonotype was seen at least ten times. The CDR3 loop reads CASSSRIGGYGYTF. DNA for the CDR3: TGTGCCAGCAGCTCCCGGATAGGGGGCTATGGCTACACCTTC. The rearrangement joins TRBV11-2 to TRBJ1-2, with a possible D match to TRBD1 (6 bases). The V gene lost 4 bases and the J gene lost 4 bases, with 13 bases spanning the gap. This CDR3 comprises 14 residues. Germline CDR1 and CDR2: SGHAT and FQNNGV.

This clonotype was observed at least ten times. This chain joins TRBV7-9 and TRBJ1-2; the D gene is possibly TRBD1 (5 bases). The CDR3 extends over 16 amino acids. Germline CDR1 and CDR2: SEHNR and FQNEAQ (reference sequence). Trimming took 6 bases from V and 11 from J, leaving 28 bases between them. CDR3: CASRPGGGTGPGSYTF. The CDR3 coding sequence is TGTGCCAGCAGACCGGGCGGTGGGACGGGACCAGGATCTTACACCTTC.

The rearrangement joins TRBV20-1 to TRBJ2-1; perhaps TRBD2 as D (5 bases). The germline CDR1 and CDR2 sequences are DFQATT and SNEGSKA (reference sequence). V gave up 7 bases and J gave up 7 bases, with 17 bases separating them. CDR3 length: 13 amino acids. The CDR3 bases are TGCAGTGTTGTGACTACCTTAGGGAATGAGCAGTTCTTC. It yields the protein CSVVTTLGNEQFF.